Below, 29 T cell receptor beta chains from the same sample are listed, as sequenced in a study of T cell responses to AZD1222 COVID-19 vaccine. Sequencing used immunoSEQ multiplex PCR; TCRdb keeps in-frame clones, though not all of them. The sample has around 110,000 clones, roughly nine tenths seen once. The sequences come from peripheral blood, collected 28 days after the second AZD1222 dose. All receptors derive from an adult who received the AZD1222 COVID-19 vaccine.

The CDR3 protein is CASSSPGSYEQYF. The CDR3 DNA reads as TGTGCCAGCAGTTCCCCTGGCAGCTACGAGCAGTACTTC. The chain couples TRBV12-3 or TRBV12-4 to TRBJ2-7; no clear D. The CDR3 consists of 13 residues. V was shortened by 4 bases and J by 3 bases, with 10 bases between the two germline ends.

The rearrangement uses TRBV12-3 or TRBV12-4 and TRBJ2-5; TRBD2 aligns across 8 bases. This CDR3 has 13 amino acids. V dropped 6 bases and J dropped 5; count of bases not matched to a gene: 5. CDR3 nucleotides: TGTGCCAGCAGGGCAAGCGGGGGTGAGACCCAGTACTTC. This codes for CASRASGGETQYF.

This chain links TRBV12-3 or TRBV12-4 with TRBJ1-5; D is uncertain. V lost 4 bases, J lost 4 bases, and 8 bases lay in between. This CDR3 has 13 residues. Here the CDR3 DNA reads TGTGCCAGCAGTTCTATCCGGAATCAGCCCCAGCATTTT. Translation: CASSSIRNQPQHF.

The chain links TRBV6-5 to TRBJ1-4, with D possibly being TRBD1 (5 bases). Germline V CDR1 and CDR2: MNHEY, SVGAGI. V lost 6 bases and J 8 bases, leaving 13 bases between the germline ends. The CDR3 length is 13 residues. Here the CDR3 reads CASRTEGEEKLFF. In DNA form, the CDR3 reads TGTGCCAGCAGGACCGAAGGGGAGGAAAAACTGTTTTTT.

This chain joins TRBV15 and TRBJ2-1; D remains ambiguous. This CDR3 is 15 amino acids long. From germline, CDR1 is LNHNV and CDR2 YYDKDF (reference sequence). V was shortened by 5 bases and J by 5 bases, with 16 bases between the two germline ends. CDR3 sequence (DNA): TGTGCCACCAGCCGCTCCTGGGAAGGGAACAATGAGCAGTTCTTC. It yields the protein CATSRSWEGNNEQFF.

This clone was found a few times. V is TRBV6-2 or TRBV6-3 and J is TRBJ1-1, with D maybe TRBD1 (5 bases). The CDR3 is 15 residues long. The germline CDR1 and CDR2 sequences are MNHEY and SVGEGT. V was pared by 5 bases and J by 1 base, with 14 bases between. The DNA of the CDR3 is TGTGCCAGCAGTCCCTATCCGGACACGAACACTGAAGCTTTCTTT. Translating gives CASSPYPDTNTEAFF.

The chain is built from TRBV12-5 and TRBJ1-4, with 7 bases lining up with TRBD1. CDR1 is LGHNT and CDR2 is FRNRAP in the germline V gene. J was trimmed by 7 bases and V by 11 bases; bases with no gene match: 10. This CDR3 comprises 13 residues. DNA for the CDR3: TGTGCTGGGCGGGACAGACAAACTGAAAAACTGTTTTTT. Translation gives CAGRDRQTEKLFF.

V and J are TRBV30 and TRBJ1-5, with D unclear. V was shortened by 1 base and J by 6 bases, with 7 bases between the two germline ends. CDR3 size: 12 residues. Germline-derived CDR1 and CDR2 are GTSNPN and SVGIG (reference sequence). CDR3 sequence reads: CAWSAGGQPQHF. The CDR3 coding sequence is TGTGCCTGGAGTGCAGGAGGTCAGCCCCAGCATTTT.

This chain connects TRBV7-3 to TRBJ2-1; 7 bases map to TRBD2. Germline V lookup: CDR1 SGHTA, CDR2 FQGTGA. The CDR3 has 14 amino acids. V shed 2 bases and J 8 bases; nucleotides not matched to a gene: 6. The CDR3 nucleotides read TGTGCCAGCAGCTTATTGGGGGGGAACGATGAGCAGTTCTTC. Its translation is CASSLLGGNDEQFF.

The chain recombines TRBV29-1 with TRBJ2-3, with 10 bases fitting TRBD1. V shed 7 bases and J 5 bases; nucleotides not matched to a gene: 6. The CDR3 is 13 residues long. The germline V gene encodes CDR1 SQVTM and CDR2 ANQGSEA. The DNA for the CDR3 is TGCAGCGGCCGACAGGGGGCAGGAGATACGCAGTATTTT. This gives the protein CSGRQGAGDTQYF.

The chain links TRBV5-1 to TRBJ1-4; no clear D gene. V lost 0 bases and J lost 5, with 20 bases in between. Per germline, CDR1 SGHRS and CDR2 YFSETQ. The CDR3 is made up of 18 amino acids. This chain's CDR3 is CASSLGASLGRKNEKLFF. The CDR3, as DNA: TGCGCCAGCAGCTTGGGGGCGTCGCTTGGCAGAAAAAATGAAAAACTGTTTTTT.

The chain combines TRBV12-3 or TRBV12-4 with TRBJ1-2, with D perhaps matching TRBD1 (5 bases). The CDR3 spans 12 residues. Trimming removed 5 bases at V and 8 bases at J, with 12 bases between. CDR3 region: CASSGRAYGYTF. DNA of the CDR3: TGTGCCAGCAGTGGCAGGGCATACGGCTACACCTTC.

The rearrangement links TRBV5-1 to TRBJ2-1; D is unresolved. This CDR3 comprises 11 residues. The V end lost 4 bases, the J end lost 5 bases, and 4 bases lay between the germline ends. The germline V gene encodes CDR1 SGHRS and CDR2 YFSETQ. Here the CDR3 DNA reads TGCGCCAGCAGCCCGGACAATGAGCAGTTCTTC. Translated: CASSPDNEQFF.

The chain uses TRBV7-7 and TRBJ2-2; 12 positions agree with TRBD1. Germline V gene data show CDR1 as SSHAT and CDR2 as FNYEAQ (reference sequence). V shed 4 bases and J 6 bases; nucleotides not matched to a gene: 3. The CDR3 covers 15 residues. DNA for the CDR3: TGTGCCAGCAGCTCGGGACAGGGGGCGGCCGGGGAGCTGTTTTTT. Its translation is CASSSGQGAAGELFF.

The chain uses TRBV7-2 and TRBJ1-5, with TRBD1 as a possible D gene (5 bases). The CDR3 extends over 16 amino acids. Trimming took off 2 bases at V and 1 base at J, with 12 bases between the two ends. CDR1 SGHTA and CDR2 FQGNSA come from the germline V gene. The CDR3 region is CASSLRTGNSNQPQHF. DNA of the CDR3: TGTGCCAGCAGCTTACGAACAGGAAACAGCAATCAGCCCCAGCATTTT.

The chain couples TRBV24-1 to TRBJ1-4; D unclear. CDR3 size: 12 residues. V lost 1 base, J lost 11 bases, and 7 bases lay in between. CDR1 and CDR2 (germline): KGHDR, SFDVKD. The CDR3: CATSDLRGKLFF. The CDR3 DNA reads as TGTGCCACCAGTGATTTAAGAGGGAAACTGTTTTTT.

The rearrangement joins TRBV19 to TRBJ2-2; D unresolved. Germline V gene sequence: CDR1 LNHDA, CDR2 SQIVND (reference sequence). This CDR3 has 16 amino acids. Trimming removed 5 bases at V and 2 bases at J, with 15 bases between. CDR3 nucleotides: TGTGCCAGTAGTCGAGATTCCACCTTAAACACCGGGGAGCTGTTTTTT. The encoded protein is CASSRDSTLNTGELFF.

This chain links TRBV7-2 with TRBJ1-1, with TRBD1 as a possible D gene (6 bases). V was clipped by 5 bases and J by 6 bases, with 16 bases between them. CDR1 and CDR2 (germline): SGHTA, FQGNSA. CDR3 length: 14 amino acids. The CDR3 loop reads CASSATGSWSEAFF. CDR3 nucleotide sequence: TGTGCCAGCAGCGCCACAGGGAGTTGGTCTGAAGCTTTCTTT.

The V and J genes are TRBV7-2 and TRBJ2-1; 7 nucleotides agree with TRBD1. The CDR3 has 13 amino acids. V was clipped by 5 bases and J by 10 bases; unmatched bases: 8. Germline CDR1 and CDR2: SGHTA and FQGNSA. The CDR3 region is CASSVQGSGEQFF. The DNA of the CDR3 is TGTGCCAGCAGCGTACAGGGGTCGGGGGAGCAGTTCTTC.

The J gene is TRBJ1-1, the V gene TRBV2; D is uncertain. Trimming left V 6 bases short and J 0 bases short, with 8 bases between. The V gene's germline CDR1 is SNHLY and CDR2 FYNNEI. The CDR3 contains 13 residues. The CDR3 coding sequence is TGTGCCAGCAGGGATAGGATGAACACTGAAGCTTTCTTT. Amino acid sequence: CASRDRMNTEAFF.

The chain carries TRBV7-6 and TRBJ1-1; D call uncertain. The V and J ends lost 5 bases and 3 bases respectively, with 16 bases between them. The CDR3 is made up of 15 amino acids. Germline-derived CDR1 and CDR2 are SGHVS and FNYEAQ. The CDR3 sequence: CASSLPVGKDTEAFF. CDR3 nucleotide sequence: TGTGCCAGCAGCCTACCTGTCGGCAAAGACACTGAAGCTTTCTTT.

The chain's CDR3 is CASSNGGGNQPQHF. The CDR3 bases are TGTGCCAGTAGTAATGGCGGAGGGAATCAGCCCCAGCATTTT. The genes are TRBV19 and TRBJ1-5; D gene uncertain. The CDR3 extends over 14 amino acids. Germline loops: CDR1 LNHDA, CDR2 SQIVND (reference sequence). V was pared by 4 bases and J by 4 bases, with 11 bases between. The full variable domain, with the rest looked up from reference TRBV19 and TRBJ1-5, is DGGITQSPKYLFRKEGQNVTLSCEQNLNHDAMYWYRQDPGQGLRLIYYSQIVNDFQKGDIAEGYSVSREKKESFPLTVTSAQKNPTAFYLCASSNGGGNQPQHFGDGTRLSIL.

The CDR3 sequence is CASTPGLVGEQFF. In DNA form, the CDR3 reads TGTGCCAGCACCCCGGGACTAGTTGGTGAGCAGTTCTTC. The J gene is TRBJ2-1, the V gene TRBV2; TRBD2 agrees at 8 bases. Germline lookup yields CDR1 SNHLY and CDR2 FYNNEI. J was trimmed by 9 bases and V by 7 bases; bases with no gene match: 8. The CDR3 covers 13 residues.

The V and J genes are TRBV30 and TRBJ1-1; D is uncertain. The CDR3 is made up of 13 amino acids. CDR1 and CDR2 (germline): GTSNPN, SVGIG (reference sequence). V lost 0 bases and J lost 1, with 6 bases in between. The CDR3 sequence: CAWSVHRNTEAFF. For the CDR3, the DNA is TGTGCCTGGAGTGTACACCGGAACACTGAAGCTTTCTTT.

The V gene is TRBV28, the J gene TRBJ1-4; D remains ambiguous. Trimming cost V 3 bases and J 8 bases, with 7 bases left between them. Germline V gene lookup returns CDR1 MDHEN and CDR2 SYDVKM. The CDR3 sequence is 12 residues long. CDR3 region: CASSFEGEKLFF. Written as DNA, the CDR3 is TGTGCCAGCAGTTTTGAGGGCGAAAAACTGTTTTTT. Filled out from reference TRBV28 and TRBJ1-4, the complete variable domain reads DVKVTQSSRYLVKRTGEKVFLECVQDMDHENMFWYRQDPGLGLRLIYFSYDVKMKEKGDIPEGYSVSREKKERFSLILESASTNQTSMYLCASSFEGEKLFFGSGTQLSVL.

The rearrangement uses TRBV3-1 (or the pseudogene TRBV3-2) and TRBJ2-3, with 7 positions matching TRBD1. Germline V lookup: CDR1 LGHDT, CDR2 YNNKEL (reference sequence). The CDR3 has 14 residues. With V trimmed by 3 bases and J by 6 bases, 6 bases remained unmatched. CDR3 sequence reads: CASSHRDRRDTQYF. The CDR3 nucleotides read TGTGCCAGCAGCCACCGGGACAGAAGGGATACGCAGTATTTT.

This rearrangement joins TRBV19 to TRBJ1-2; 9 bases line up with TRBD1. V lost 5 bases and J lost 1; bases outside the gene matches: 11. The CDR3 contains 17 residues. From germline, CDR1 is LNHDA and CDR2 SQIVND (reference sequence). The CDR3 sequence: CASSPNPGTGYNYGYTF. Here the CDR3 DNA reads TGTGCCAGTAGTCCCAACCCGGGGACAGGGTATAACTATGGCTACACCTTC. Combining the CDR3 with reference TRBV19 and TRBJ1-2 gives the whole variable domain DGGITQSPKYLFRKEGQNVTLSCEQNLNHDAMYWYRQDPGQGLRLIYYSQIVNDFQKGDIAEGYSVSREKKESFPLTVTSAQKNPTAFYLCASSPNPGTGYNYGYTFGSGTRLTVV.

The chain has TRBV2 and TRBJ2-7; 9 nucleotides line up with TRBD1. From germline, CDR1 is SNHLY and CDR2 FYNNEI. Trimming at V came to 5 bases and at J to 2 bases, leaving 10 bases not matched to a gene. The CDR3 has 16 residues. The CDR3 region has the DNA TGTGCCAGCAGTCCCGGGACAGGGAAGAAGGCCTACGAGCAGTACTTC. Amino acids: CASSPGTGKKAYEQYF.

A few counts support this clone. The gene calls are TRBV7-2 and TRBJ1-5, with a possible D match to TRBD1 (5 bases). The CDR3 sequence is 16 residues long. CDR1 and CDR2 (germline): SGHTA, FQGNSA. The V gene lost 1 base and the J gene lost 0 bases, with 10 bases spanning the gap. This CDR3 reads CASSLGRDYSNQPQHF. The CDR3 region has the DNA TGTGCCAGCAGCTTAGGCAGGGATTATAGCAATCAGCCCCAGCATTTT.